This entry describes one T cell receptor (beta chain). The data originate from a study of T cell responses to AZD1222 COVID-19 vaccine. Trimming cost V 6 bases and J 15 bases, with 18 bases left between them. The CDR3 loop spans 12 amino acids. CDR1 MNHEY and CDR2 SMNVEV come from the germline V gene (reference sequence). Method: immunoSEQ multiplex PCR; TCRdb's copy keeps in-frame clones and lacks some. Seen here are 200,000 to 300,000 clones, about 92% observed once, and the top ten hold around 0.5%. The V gene is TRBV27, the J gene TRBJ2-1; no reliable D call. The clonotype comes from an adult in good health. Sequencing was performed on peripheral blood, taken on day 0 of AZD1222 vaccination. The CDR3 nucleotides are TGTGCCAGCAGCTTGGGCGGCGCCTATCTGTTCTTC. This encodes CASSLGGAYLFF.